Listed here are 17 T cell receptor beta chains from one sample, sequenced in a study of OX40 agonist ivuxolimab in advanced cancers. Clones were read by immunoSEQ multiplex PCR, and TCRdb kept only the in-frame ones, dropping some. The repertoire holds fewer than 70,000 clones, with roughly 83% as singletons. Sequenced material: CD4+ or CD8+ T cells sorted from blood, taken in a trial of the OX40 agonist ivuxolimab. The receptors derive from an adult with an advanced solid tumor such as melanoma, head and neck, liver or kidney cancer.

The chain carries TRBV4-2 and TRBJ1-2, with TRBD1 as a possible D gene (6 bases). The CDR3 totals 15 residues. V was clipped by 3 bases and J by 2 bases, with 13 bases between them. Germline CDR1 and CDR2: LGHNA and YNFKEQ. This chain's CDR3 is CASSQPWTENYGYTF. CDR3 bases: TGTGCCAGCAGCCAGCCTTGGACAGAGAACTATGGCTACACCTTC.

V is TRBV19 and J is TRBJ2-2; possibly TRBD1 for D (6 bases). The V end lost 6 bases, the J end lost 7 bases, and 15 bases lay between the germline ends. The CDR3 covers 14 residues. Per germline, CDR1 LNHDA and CDR2 SQIVND (reference sequence). The CDR3 is CASRYRVVNGELFF. The CDR3 DNA reads as TGTGCCAGTAGATACAGGGTAGTTAACGGGGAGCTGTTTTTT.

In its sample, this clone was seen a few times. The chain combines TRBV28 with TRBJ2-7, with 7 positions matching TRBD1. Germline V CDR1 and CDR2: MDHEN, SYDVKM. V trimming: 7 bases; J trimming: 5 bases; junction bases outside the gene matches: 11. The CDR3 runs 14 residues. CDR3 amino acids: CASNPPKGAHEQYF. The CDR3 coding sequence is TGTGCCAGCAACCCCCCAAAGGGGGCCCACGAGCAGTACTTC.

The chain joins TRBV20-1 to TRBJ2-5; D uncertain. V was cut by 5 bases and J by 0 bases, with 1 base left in between. CDR1 is DFQATT, CDR2 SNEGSKA, per germline (reference sequence). The CDR3 covers 10 residues. The CDR3 DNA sequence: TGCAGTGCTTACCAAGAGACCCAGTACTTC. Protein: CSAYQETQYF.

The rearrangement uses TRBV21-1 and TRBJ1-2; the table gives TRBD1 as D, unverified against the DNA. TRBV21-1 is an annotated pseudogene. The CDR3 totals 14 residues. In nucleotides, the CDR3 is TGTGCCAGCAGCAGGACAGGGACTAACTATGGCTACACCTTC. It specifies CASSRTGTNYGYTF.

This clone was seen a single time. J is TRBJ2-3 and V is TRBV5-1; D perhaps matches TRBD1 (5 bases). This CDR3 contains 13 residues. Germline assignment: CDR1 SGHRS and CDR2 YFSETQ. With 6 bases removed from V and 0 bases from J, the gap between germline ends came to 8 bases. In DNA, the CDR3 is TGCGCCAGCAAGCAGGGTAGCACAGATACGCAGTATTTT. Protein product: CASKQGSTDTQYF.

This chain uses TRBV15 with TRBJ2-5; the match to TRBD1 covers 10 bases. The CDR3 contains 16 residues. From germline, CDR1 is LNHNV and CDR2 YYDKDF (reference sequence). V lost 3 bases, J lost 4 bases, and 8 bases stayed unmatched. The CDR3 DNA reads as TGTGCCACCAGCAGGAGGGTCGGGACAGGGGCAGAGACCCAGTACTTC. Amino acid sequence: CATSRRVGTGAETQYF.

J is TRBJ2-7 and V is TRBV7-9; no clear D. The CDR3 length is 14 residues. Germline CDR1 reads SEHNR; CDR2 reads FQNEAQ (reference sequence). V was clipped by 1 base and J by 4 bases, with 11 bases between them. For the CDR3, the DNA is TGTGCCAGCAGCTTAGGAGGTCAGGTGTACGAGCAGTACTTC. Protein: CASSLGGQVYEQYF. Full variable domain (outside the CDR3, taken from reference TRBV7-9 and TRBJ2-7): DTGVSQNPRHKITKRGQNVTFRCDPISEHNRLYWYRQTLGQGPEFLTYFQNEAQLEKSRLLSDRFSAERPKGSFSTLEIQRTEQGDSAMYLCASSLGGQVYEQYFGPGTRLTVT.

Only one count was recorded for this clone. The V call is TRBV6-5, the J call TRBJ1-1; TRBD1 matches 10 bases. From germline, CDR1 is MNHEY and CDR2 SVGAGI. The CDR3 is made up of 13 amino acids. Unmatched junction bases numbered 8, after V lost 6 bases and J lost 10 bases. CDR3: CASSRQGARIAFF. For the CDR3, the DNA is TGTGCCAGCAGCCGACAGGGGGCGCGGATAGCTTTCTTT.

This rearrangement joins TRBV30 to TRBJ1-6, with D perhaps matching TRBD1 (5 bases). Per the germline V gene, CDR1 is GTSNPN and CDR2 is SVGIG (reference sequence). Trimming removed 7 bases at V and 8 bases at J, with 15 bases between. The CDR3 is made up of 13 amino acids. The DNA for the CDR3 is TGTGCCTCTTCGCCGGGGACGGATTCACCCCTCCACTTT. As protein: CASSPGTDSPLHF.

This clone was seen once. J is TRBJ2-5 and V is TRBV11-3, with TRBD2 matching over 10 bases. Germline CDR1 and CDR2: SGHNT and YENEEA. This CDR3 spans 15 amino acids. The ends lost 6 bases at V and 2 bases at J; junction bases unmatched: 6. Here the CDR3 reads CASRKAGGWQETQYF. The DNA for the CDR3 is TGTGCCAGCAGGAAAGCGGGGGGGTGGCAAGAGACCCAGTACTTC. The full variable domain, in which reference TRBV11-3 and TRBJ2-5 provide the parts outside the CDR3, is EAGVVQSPRYKIIEKKQPVAFWCNPISGHNTLYWYLQNLGQGPELLIRYENEEAVDDSQLPKDRFSAERLKGVDSTLKIQPAELGDSAVYLCASRKAGGWQETQYFGPGTRLLVL.

This clone came up a few times. The rearrangement joins TRBV7-3 to TRBJ2-3; 8 positions agree with TRBD2. J was trimmed by 6 bases and V by 5 bases; bases with no gene match: 7. Germline assignment: CDR1 SGHTA and CDR2 FQGTGA. CDR3 length: 14 residues. The CDR3 DNA reads as TGTGCCAGCAGCCCCGGGGGGGCCACGGATACGCAGTATTTT. It encodes CASSPGGATDTQYF.

The table lists this clone with a few counts. V and J are TRBV27 and TRBJ2-3; perhaps TRBD1 as D (6 bases). V was clipped by 3 bases and J by 5 bases, with 15 bases between them. In germline, CDR1 is MNHEY, CDR2 SMNVEV (reference sequence). This CDR3 has 15 residues. The CDR3 DNA sequence: TGTGCCAGCAGTTTGCAGGGGAGCACACAAGATACGCAGTATTTT. Translation gives CASSLQGSTQDTQYF.

This clone has a single count. This chain connects TRBV6-1 to TRBJ2-7, with unresolved D. This CDR3 contains 13 residues. Per the germline V gene, CDR1 is MNHNS and CDR2 is SASEGT. V lost 8 bases and J lost 3, with 14 bases in between. CDR3 loop: CASARPENYEQYF. In DNA, the CDR3 is TGTGCCAGCGCGAGGCCAGAAAACTACGAGCAGTACTTC.

This clone was observed a handful of times. This chain uses TRBV6-5 with TRBJ1-5; 7 bases align to TRBD1. Germline trimming cut 0 bases from V and 4 bases from J; bases unmatched to any gene: 3. The CDR3 extends over 15 amino acids. Germline-derived CDR1 and CDR2 are MNHEY and SVGAGI. CDR3 residues: CASSYSSGGNQPQHF. The CDR3 DNA follows: TGTGCCAGCAGTTACTCGTCAGGGGGTAATCAGCCCCAGCATTTT.

The rearrangement uses TRBV6-1 and TRBJ1-6, with D perhaps matching TRBD1 (5 bases). The length of the CDR3 is 15 residues. With 5 bases removed from V and 7 bases from J, the gap between germline ends came to 15 bases. The germline V gene encodes CDR1 MNHNS and CDR2 SASEGT. The CDR3 DNA follows: TGTGCCAGCAGTATTACACAGGTTTTAAATTCACCCCTCCACTTT. Protein product: CASSITQVLNSPLHF.

J is TRBJ2-7 and V is TRBV6-5; D gene ambiguous. Germline V gene lookup returns CDR1 MNHEY and CDR2 SVGAGI. The V end was cut by 4 bases, the J end by 9 bases, with 16 bases between. This CDR3 contains 13 residues. The CDR3 here is CASSLSPRAGQYF. The CDR3 nucleotides read TGTGCCAGCAGTTTATCTCCCCGGGCTGGGCAGTACTTC.